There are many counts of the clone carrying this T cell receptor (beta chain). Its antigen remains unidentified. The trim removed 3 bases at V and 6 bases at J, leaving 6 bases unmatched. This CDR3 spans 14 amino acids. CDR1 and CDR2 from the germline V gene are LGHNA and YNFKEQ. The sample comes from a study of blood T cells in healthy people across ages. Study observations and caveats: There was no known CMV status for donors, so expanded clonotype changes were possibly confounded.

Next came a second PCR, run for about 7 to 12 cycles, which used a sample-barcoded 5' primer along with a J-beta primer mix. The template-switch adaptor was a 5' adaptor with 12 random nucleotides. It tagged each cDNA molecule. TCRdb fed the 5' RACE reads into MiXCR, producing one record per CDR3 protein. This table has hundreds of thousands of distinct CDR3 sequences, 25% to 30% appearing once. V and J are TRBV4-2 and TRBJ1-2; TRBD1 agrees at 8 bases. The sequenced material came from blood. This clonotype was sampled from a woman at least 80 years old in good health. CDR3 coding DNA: TGTGCCAGCAGCCATAAGACAGGGGAAGATGGCTACACCTTC. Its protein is CASSHKTGEDGYTF.